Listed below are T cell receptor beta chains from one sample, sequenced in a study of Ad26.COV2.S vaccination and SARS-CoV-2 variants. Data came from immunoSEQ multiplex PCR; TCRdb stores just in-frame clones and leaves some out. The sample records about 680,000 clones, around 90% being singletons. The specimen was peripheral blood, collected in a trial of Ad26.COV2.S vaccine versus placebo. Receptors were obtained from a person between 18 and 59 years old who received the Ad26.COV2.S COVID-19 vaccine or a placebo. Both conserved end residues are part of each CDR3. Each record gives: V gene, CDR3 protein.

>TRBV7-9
CASRTQDTQYF
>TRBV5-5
CASSHLGQSQETQYF
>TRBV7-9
CASSLGDREFSDAEAFF
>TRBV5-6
CASSGERELTDTQYF
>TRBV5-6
CASSLAEVPGLACF
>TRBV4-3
CASSQGYSRLPNQPQHF
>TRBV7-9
CASSLALASGNEQFF
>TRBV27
CASSLSGQGALGGYTF
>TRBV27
CASSPAGGAVDTQYF
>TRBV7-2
CASSLNWRGGTDTQYF